The sequence of this T cell receptor beta chain was determined in a study of blood T cell repertoires in COVID-19. At the level of the study: COVID-19 samples from acute and convalescent phases originated in the United States, Italy and Spain. The cDNA or gDNA used as material had been derived from T cells, B-cell-depleted T cells, or PBMCs.

This clone was seen just once. Per the original methods: Reference gene primer amplification in the assay estimated nucleated cell counts. Generated by immunoSEQ multiplex PCR, the TCRdb table keeps only in-frame clones and is missing some. V and J calls and clone size are given by that table; D and trimming were obtained from the DNA. Of 100,000 or so clones listed, 65% to 90% are singletons. The receptor comes from a man aged 65-85 years with active or convalescent COVID-19. Sequencing was done on a sample of peripheral blood.

The DNA for the CDR3 is TGTGCCTGGGGACATAAAAACATTCAGTACTTC. It codes for CAWGHKNIQYF. The chain combines TRBV30 with TRBJ2-4, with D perhaps TRBD1 (5 bases). Germline CDR1 is GTSNPN and CDR2 is SVGIG (reference sequence). This CDR3 region has 11 residues. Trimming shortened V by 5 bases and J by 4 bases, and 6 bases separated the two germline ends.